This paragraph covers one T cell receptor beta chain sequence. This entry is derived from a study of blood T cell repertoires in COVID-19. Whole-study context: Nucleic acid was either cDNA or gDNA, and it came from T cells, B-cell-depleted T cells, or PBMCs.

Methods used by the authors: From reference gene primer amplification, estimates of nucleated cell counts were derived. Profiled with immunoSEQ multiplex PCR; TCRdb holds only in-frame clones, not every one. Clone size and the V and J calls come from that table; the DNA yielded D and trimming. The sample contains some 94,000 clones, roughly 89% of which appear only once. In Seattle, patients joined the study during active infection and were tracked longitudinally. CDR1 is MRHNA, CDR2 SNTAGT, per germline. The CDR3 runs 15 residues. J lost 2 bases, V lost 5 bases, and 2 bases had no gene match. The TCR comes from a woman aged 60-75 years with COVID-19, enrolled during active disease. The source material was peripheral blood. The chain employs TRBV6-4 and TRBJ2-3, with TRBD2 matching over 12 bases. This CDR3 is CASSRLAGDTDTQYF. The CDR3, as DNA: TGTGCCAGCAGTCGACTAGCGGGGGACACAGATACGCAGTATTTT.